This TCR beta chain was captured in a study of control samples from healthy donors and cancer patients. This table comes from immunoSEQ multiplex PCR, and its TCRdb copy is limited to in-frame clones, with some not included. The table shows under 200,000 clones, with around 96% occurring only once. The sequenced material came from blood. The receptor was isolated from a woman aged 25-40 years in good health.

CDR3 DNA sequence: TGTGCCAGCAGTCCTAAAAGCTGGGGGGCTAATGCTATGGAGCAGTACTTC. Translated: CASSPKSWGANAMEQYF. The chain carries TRBV7-9 and TRBJ2-7; D may correspond to TRBD1 or TRBD2 (6 bases each). The CDR3 runs 17 residues. V was trimmed by 6 bases and J by 7 bases, leaving 28 bases between them. Germline CDR1 is SEHNR and CDR2 is FQNEAQ (reference sequence). The full variable domain, completed using reference TRBV7-9 and TRBJ2-7, is DTGVSQNPRHKITKRGQNVTFRCDPISEHNRLYWYRQTLGQGPEFLTYFQNEAQLEKSRLLSDRFSAERPKGSFSTLEIQRTEQGDSAMYLCASSPKSWGANAMEQYFGPGTRLTVT.